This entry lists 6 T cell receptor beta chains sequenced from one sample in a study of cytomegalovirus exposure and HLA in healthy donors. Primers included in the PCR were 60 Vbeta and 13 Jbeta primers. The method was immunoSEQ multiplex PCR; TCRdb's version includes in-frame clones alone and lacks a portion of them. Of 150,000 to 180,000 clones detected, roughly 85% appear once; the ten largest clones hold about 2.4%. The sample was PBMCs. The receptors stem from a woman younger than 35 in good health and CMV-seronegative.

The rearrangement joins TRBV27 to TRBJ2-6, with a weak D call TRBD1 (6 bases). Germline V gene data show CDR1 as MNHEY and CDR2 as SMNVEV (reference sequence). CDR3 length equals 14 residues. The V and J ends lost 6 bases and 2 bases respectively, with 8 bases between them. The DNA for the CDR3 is TGTGCCAGCAGCCCAGGGGCTGGGGCCAACGTCCTGACTTTC. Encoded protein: CASSPGAGANVLTF.

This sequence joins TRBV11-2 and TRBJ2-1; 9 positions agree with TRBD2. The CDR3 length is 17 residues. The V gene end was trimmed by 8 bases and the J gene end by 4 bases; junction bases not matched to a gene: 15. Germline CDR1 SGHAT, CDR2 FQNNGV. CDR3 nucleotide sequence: TGTGCCAGCCGCCGCCTCCGCGGGAGGGGAGCTTACAATGAGCAGTTCTTC. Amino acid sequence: CASRRLRGRGAYNEQFF.

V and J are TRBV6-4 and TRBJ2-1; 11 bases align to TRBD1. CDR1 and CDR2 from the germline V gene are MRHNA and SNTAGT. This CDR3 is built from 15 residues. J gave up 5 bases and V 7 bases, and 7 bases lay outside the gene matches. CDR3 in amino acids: CASKCPGQGDNEQFF. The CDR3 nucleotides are TGTGCCAGCAAATGCCCGGGACAGGGGGACAATGAGCAGTTCTTC.

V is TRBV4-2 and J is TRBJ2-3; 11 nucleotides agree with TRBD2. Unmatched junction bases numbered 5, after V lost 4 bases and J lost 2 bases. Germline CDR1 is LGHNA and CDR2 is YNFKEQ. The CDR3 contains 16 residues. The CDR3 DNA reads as TGTGCCAGCAGCCCTTTAGCGGGGGGGACCACAGATACGCAGTATTTT. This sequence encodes CASSPLAGGTTDTQYF.

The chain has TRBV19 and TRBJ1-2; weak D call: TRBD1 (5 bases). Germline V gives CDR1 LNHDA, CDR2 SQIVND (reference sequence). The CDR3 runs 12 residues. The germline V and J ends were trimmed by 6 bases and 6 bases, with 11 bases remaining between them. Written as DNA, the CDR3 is TGTGCCAGTAGATCCCCGGGGGATGGCTACACCTTC. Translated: CASRSPGDGYTF.

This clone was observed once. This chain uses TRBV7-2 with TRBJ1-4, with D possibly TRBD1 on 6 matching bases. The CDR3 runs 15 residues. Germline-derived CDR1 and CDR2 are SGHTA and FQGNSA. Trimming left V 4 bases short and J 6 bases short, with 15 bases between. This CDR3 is CASSSRWTDHEKLFF. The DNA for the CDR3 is TGTGCCAGCAGCTCTCGGTGGACAGACCATGAAAAACTGTTTTTT.